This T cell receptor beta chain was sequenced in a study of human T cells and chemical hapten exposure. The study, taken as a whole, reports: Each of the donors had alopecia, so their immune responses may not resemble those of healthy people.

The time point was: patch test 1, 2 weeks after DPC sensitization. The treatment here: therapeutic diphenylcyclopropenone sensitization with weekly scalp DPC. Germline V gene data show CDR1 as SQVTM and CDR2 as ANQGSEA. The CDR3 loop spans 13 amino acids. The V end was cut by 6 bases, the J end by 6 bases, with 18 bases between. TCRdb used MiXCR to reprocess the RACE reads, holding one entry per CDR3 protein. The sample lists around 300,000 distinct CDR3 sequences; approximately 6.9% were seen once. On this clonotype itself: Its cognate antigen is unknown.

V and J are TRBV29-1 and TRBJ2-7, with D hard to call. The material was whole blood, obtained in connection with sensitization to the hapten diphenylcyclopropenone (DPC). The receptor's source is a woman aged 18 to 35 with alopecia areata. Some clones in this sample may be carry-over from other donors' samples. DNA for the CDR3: TGCAGCGTCTACACGACGGGTTTCGGCGAGCAGTACTTC. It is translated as CSVYTTGFGEQYF.